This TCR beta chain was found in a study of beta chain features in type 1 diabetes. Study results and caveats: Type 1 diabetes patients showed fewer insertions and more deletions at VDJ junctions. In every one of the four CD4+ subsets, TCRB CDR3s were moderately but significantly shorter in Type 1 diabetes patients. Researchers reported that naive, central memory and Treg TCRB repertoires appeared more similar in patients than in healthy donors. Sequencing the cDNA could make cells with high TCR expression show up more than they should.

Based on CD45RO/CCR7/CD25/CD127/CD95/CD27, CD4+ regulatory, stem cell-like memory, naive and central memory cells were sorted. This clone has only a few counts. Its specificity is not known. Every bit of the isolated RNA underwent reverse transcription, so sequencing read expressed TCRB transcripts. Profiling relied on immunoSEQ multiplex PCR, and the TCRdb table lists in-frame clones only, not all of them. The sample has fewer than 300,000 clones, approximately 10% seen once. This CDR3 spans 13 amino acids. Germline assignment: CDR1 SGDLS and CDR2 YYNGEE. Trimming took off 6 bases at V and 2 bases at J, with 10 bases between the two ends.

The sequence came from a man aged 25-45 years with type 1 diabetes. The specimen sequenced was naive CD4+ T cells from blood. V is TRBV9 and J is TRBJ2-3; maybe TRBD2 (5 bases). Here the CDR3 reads CASTSSYTDTQYF. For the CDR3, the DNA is TGTGCCAGCACATCTAGCTACACAGATACGCAGTATTTT.